The source of this T cell receptor (beta chain) is a study of T cell responses to AZD1222 COVID-19 vaccine. Profiled with immunoSEQ multiplex PCR; TCRdb holds only in-frame clones, not every one. The table shows about 180,000 clones, with about 93% occurring only once. This CDR3 is 15 amino acids long. Trimming took off 4 bases at V and 0 bases at J, with 12 bases between the two ends. The V gene's germline CDR1 is SGHDT and CDR2 YYEEEE. The chain is built from TRBV5-6 and TRBJ2-3; D is unresolved. The sample in question was peripheral blood, obtained 28 days after the second AZD1222 dose. This TCR came from an adult who received the AZD1222 COVID-19 vaccine. CDR3 amino acids: CASSRTMTSTDTQYF. In nucleotides, the CDR3 is TGTGCCAGCAGCCGAACTATGACTAGCACAGATACGCAGTATTTT.